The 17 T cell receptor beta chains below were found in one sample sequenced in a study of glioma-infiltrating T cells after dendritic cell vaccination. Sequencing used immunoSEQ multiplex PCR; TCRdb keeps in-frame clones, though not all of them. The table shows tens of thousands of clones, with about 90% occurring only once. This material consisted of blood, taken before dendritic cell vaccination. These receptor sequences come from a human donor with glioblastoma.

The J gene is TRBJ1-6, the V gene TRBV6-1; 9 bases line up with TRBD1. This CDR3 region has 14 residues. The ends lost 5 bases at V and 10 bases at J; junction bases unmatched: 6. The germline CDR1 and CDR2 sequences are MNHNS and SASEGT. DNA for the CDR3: TGTGCCAGCAGTCCAAGGACAGGGGTCTCACCCCTCCACTTT. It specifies CASSPRTGVSPLHF.

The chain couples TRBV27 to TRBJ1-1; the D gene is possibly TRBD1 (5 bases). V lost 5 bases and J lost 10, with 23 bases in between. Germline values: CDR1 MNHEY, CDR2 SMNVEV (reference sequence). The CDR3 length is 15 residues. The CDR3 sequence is CASSLRPGAGVGAFF. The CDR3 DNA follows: TGTGCCAGCAGTCTACGTCCTGGGGCGGGGGTGGGAGCTTTCTTT.

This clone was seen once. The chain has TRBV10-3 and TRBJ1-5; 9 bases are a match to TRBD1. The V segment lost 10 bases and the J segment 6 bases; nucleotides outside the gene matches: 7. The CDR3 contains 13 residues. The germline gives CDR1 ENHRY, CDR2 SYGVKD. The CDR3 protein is CATWTGDGQPQHF. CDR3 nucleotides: TGTGCCACCTGGACAGGGGACGGTCAGCCCCAGCATTTT.

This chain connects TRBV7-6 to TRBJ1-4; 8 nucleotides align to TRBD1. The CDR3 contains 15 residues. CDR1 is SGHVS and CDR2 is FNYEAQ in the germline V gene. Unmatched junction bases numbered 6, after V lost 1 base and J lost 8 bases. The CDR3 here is CASSLGQGIFEKLFF. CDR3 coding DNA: TGTGCCAGCAGCTTAGGACAGGGGATTTTCGAAAAACTGTTTTTT.

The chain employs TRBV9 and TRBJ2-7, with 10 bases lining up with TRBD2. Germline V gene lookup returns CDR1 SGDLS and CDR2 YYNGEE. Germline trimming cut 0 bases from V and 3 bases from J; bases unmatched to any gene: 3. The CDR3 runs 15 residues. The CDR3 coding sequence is TGTGCCAGCAGCGTAGGTCGGACTAGCGGCTACGAGCAGTACTTC. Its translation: CASSVGRTSGYEQYF.

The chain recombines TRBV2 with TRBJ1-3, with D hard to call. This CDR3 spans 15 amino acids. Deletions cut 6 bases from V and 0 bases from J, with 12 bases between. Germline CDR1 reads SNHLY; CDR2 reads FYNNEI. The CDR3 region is CASSREGSSGNTIYF. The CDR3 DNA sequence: TGTGCCAGCAGCCGTGAAGGGAGCTCTGGAAACACCATATATTTT.

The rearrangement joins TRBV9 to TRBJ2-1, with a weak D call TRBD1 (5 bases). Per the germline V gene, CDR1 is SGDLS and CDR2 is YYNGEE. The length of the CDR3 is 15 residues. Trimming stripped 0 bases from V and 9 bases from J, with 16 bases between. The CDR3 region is CASSVATGQMGEQFF. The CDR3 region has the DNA TGTGCCAGCAGCGTAGCTACTGGACAAATGGGTGAGCAGTTCTTC.

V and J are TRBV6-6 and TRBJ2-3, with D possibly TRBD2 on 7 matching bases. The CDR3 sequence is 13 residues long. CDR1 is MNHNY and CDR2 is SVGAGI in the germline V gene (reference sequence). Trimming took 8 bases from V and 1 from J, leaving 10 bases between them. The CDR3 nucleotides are TGTGCCAGCGGGGGGGCCGGCACAGATACGCAGTATTTT. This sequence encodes CASGGAGTDTQYF.

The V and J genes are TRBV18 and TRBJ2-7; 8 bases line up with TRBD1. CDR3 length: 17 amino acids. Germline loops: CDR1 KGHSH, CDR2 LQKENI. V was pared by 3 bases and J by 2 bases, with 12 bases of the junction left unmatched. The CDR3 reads CASSPKQSGGHTYEQYF. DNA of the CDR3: TGTGCCAGCTCACCCAAACAGTCAGGGGGCCATACCTACGAGCAGTACTTC.

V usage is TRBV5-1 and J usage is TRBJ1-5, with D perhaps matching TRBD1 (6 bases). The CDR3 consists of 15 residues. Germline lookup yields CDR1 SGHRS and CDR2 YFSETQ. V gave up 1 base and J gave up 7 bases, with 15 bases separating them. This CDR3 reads CASSLWGEGGQPQHF. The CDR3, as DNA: TGCGCCAGCAGCTTGTGGGGAGAAGGGGGACAGCCCCAGCATTTT.

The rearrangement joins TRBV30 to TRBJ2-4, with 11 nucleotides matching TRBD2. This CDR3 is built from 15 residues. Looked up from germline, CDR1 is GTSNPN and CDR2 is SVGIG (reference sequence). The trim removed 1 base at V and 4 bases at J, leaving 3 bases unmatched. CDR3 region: CAWSAGTSGKNIQYF. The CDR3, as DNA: TGTGCCTGGAGTGCGGGGACTAGCGGAAAAAACATTCAGTACTTC.

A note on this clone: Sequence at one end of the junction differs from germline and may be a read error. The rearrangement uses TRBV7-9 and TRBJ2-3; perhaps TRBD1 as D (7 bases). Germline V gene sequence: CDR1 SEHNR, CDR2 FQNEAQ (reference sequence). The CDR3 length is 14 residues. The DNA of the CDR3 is TGTGCCAGCAGCTTATCCCAGGGGGGAACCCCGTTCCTTTTT. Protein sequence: CASSLSQGGTPFLF.

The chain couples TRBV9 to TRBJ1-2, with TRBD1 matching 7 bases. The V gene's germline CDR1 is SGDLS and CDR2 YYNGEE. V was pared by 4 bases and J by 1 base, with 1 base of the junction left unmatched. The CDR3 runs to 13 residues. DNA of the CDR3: TGTGCCAGCAGCCGGGACAGTAACTATGGCTACACCTTC. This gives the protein CASSRDSNYGYTF.

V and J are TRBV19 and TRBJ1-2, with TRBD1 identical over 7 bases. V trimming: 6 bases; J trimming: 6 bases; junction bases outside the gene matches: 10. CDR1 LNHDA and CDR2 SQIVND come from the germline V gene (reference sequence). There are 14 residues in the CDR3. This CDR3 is CASSRSGTENGYTF. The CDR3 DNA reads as TGTGCCAGTAGCCGCTCTGGGACAGAAAATGGCTACACCTTC.

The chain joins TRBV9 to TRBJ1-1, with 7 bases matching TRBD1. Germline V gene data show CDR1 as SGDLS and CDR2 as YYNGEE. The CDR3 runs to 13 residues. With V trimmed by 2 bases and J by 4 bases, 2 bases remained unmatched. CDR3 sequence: CASSVTGSTEAFF. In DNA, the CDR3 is TGTGCCAGCAGCGTGACAGGGAGCACTGAAGCTTTCTTT. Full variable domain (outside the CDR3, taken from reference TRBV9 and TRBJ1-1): DSGVTQTPKHLITATGQRVTLRCSPRSGDLSVYWYQQSLDQGLQFLIQYYNGEERAKGNILERFSAQQFPDLHSELNLSSLELGDSALYFCASSVTGSTEAFFGQGTRLTVV.

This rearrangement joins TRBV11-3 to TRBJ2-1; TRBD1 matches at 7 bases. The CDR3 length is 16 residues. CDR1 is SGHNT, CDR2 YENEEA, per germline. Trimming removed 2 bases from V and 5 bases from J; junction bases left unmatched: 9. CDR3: CASSLRGTVEDNEQFF. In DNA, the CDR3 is TGTGCCAGCAGCTTAAGGGGGACAGTTGAGGACAATGAGCAGTTCTTC.

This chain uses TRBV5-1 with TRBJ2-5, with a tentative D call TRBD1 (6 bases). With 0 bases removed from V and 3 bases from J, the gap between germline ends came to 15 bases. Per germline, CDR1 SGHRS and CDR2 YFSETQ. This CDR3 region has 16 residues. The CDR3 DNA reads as TGCGCCAGCAGCTTGGATCACAGGGTGACAAAAGAGACCCAGTACTTC. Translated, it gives CASSLDHRVTKETQYF.